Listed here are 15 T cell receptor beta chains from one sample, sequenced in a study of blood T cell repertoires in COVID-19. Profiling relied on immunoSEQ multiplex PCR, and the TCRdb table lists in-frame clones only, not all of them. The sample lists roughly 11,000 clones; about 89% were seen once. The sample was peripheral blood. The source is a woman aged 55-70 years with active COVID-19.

Here the CDR3 DNA reads TGTGCCAGATCTAGTGACAGGAACACCGGGGAGCTGTTTTTT. Translating it yields CARSSDRNTGELFF. The chain has TRBV5-3 and TRBJ2-2, with D tentatively TRBD1 (5 bases). TRBV5-3 is known as an ORF, though its function is uncertain. Trimming cost V 7 bases and J 1 base, with 11 bases left between them. There are 14 residues in the CDR3.

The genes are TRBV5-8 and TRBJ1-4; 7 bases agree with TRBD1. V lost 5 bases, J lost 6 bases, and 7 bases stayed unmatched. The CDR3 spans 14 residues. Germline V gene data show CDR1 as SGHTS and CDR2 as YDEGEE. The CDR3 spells CASRDRQGDEKLFF. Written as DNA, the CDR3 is TGTGCCAGCAGAGACCGACAGGGTGATGAAAAACTGTTTTTT.

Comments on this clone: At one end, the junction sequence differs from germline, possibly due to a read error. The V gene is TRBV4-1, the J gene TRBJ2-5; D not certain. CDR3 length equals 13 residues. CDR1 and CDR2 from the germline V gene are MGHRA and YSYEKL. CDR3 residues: CVSSPVIQETQYF. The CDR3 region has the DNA TGCGTCAGCAGCCCAGTTATCCAAGAGACCCAGTACTTC.

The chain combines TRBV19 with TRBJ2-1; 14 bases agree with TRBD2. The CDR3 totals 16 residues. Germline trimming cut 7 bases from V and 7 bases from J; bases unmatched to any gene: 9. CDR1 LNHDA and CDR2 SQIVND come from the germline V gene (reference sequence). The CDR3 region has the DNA TGTGCCAGTACCCAGACTAGCGGGAGGGCCAGGAATGAGCAGTTCTTC. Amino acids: CASTQTSGRARNEQFF.

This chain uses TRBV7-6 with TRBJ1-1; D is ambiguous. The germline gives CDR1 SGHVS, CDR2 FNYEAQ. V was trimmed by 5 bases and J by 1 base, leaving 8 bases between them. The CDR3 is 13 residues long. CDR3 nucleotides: TGTGCCAGCAGCCCTGAGGAGAACACTGAAGCTTTCTTT. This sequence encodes CASSPEENTEAFF. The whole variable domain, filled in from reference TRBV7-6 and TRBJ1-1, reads GAGVSQSPRYKVTKRGQDVALRCDPISGHVSLYWYRQALGQGPEFLTYFNYEAQQDKSGLPNDRFSAERPEGSISTLTIQRTEQRDSAMYRCASSPEENTEAFFGQGTRLTVV.

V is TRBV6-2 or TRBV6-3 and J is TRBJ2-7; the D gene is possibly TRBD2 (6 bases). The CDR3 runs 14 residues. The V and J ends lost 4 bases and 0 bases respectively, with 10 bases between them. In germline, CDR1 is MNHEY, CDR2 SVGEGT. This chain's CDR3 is CASSSSGLSYEQYF. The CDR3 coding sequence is TGTGCCAGCAGTTCGTCGGGACTCTCCTACGAGCAGTACTTC.

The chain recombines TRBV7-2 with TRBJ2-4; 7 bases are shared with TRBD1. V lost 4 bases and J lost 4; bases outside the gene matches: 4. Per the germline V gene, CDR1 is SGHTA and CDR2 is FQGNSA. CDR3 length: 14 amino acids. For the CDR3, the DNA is TGTGCCAGCAGCTCGGGACAGACAAAAAACATTCAGTACTTC. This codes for CASSSGQTKNIQYF. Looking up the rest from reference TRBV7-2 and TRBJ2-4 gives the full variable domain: GAGVSQSPSNKVTEKGKDVELRCDPISGHTALYWYRQSLGQGLEFLIYFQGNSAPDKSGLPSDRFSAERTGGSVSTLTIQRTQQEDSAVYLCASSSGQTKNIQYFGAGTRLSVL.

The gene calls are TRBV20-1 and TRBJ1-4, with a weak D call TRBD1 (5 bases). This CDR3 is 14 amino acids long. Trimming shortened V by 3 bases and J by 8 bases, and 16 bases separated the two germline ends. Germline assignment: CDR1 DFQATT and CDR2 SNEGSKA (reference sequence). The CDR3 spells CSASPGGIREKLFF. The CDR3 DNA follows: TGCAGTGCTAGTCCCGGGGGGATAAGGGAAAAACTGTTTTTT.

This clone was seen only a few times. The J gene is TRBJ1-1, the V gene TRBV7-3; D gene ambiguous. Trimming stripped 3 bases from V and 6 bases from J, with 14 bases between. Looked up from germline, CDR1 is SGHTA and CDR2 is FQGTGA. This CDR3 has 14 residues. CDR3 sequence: CASSFGGLSSEAFF. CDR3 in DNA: TGTGCCAGCAGCTTTGGTGGACTGAGCTCTGAAGCTTTCTTT.

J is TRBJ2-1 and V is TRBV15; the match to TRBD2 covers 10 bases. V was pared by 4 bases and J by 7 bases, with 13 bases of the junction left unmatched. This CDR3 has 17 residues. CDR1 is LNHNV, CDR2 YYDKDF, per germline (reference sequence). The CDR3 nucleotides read TGTGCCACCAGCACCCAGGGTTCAGCGGGAGGGCCAAATGAGCAGTTCTTC. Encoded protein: CATSTQGSAGGPNEQFF.

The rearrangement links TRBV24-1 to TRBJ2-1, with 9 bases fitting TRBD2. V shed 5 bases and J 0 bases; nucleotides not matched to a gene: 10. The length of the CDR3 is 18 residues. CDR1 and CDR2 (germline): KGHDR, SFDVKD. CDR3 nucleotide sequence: TGTGCCACCAGTGGGTCGCGGTCGACTAGCGGCTCCTACAATGAGCAGTTCTTC. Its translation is CATSGSRSTSGSYNEQFF.

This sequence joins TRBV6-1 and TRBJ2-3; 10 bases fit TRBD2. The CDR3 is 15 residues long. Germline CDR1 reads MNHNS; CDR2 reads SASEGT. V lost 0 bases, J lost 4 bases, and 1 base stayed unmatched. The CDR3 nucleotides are TGTGCCAGCAGTGAAGCCCTAGCGGGAGCAGATACGCAGTATTTT. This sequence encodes CASSEALAGADTQYF.

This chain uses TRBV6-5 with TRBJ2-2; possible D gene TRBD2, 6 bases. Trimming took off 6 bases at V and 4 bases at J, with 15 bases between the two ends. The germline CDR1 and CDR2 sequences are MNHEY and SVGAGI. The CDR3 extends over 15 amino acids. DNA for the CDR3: TGTGCCAGCAGCCGACTAGTAGTGGGCACCGGGGAGCTGTTTTTT. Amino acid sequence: CASSRLVVGTGELFF.

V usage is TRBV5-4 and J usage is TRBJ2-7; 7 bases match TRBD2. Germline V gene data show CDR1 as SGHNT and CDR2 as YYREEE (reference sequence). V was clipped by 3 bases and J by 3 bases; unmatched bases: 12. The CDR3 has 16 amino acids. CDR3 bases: TGTGCCAGCAGCTCTGGTGGTCGGGGGGTGGTCTACGAGCAGTACTTC. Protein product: CASSSGGRGVVYEQYF.

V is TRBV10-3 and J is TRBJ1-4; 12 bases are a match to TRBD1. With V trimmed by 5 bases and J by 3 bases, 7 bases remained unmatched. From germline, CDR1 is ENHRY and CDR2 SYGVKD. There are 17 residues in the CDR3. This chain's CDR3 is CAISPRGQGASNEKLFF. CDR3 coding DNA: TGTGCCATCAGTCCCAGGGGACAGGGGGCCTCTAATGAAAAACTGTTTTTT.